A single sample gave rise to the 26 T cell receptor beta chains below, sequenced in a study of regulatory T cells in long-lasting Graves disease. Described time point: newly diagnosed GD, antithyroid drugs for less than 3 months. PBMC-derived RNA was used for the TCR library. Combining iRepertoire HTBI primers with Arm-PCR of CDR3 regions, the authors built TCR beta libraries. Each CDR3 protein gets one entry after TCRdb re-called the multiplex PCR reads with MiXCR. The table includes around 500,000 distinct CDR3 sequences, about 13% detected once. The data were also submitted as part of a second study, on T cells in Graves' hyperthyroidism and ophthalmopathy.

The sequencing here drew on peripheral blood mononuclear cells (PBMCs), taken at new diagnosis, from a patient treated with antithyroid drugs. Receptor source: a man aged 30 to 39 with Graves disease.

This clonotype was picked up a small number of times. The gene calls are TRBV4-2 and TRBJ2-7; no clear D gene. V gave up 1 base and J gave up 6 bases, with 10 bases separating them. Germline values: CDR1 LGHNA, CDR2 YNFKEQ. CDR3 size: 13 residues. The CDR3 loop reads CASSQGGAFEQYF. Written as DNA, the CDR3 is TGTGCCAGCAGCCAAGGCGGTGCGTTCGAGCAGTACTTC.

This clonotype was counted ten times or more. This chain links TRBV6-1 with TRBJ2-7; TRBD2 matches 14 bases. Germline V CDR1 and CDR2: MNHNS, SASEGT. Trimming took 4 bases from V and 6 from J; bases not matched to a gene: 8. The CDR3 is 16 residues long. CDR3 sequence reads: CASSGWGLAGVGEQYF. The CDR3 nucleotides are TGTGCCAGCAGTGGTTGGGGACTAGCGGGAGTCGGCGAGCAGTACTTC.

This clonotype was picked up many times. CDR3 DNA: TGCGCCAACCCCCCGGGCCCTCGGAGGAACGACGAGCAGTACTTC. Translation gives CANPPGPRRNDEQYF. This chain links TRBV10-2 with TRBJ2-7; perhaps TRBD2 as D (5 bases). V lost 10 bases, J lost 5 bases, and 24 bases lay in between. CDR1 is WSHSY, CDR2 SAAADI, per germline. This CDR3 spans 15 amino acids.

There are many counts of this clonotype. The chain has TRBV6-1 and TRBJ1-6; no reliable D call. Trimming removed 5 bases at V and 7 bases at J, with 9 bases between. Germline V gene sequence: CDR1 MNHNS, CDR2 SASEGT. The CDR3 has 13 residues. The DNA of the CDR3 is TGTGCCAGCAGTCGCGCTACCAATTCACCCCTCCACTTT. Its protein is CASSRATNSPLHF.

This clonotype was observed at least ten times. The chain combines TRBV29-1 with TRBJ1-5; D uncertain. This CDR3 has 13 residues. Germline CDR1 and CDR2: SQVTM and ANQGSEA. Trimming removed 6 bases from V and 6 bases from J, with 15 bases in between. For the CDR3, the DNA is TGCAGCGTCCGCGGCGGGGTGGGTCAGCCCCAGCATTTT. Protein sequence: CSVRGGVGQPQHF.

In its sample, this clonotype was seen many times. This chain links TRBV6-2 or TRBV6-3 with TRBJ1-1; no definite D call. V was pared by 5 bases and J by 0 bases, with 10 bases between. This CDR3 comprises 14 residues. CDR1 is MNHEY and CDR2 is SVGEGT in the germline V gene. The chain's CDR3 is CASSGRRLNTEAFF. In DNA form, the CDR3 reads TGTGCCAGCAGTGGGAGGCGGCTGAACACTGAAGCTTTCTTT.

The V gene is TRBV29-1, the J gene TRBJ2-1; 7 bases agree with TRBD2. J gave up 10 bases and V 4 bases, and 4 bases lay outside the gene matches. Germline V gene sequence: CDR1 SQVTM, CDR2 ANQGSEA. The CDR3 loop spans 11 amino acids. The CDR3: CSVVAGYEQFF. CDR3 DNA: TGCAGCGTTGTAGCGGGCTACGAGCAGTTCTTC.

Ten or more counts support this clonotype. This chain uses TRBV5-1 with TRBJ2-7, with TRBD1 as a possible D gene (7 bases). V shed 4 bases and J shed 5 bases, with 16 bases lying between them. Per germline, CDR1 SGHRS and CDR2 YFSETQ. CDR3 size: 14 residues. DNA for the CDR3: TGCGCCAGCAGCGTGGGACAGTCGGGGGACGAGCAGTACTTC. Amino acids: CASSVGQSGDEQYF.

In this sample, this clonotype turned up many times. CDR3 region: CASSEGTSGPLYQETQYF. The CDR3 DNA reads as TGTGCCAGCAGTGAAGGGACTAGCGGCCCTTTATACCAAGAGACCCAGTACTTC. The genes are TRBV2 and TRBJ2-5; 10 bases agree with TRBD2. Germline CDR1 and CDR2: SNHLY and FYNNEI. Trimming at V came to 1 base and at J to 0 bases, leaving 8 bases not matched to a gene. CDR3 length: 18 amino acids.

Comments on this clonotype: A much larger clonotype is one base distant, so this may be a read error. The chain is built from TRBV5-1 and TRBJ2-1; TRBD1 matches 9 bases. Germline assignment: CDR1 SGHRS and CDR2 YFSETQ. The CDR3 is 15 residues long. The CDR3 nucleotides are TGCGCCAGCAGCCCCCCCGGGACAGGGAACAATGAGCAGTCCTTC. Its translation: CASSPPGTGNNEQSF.

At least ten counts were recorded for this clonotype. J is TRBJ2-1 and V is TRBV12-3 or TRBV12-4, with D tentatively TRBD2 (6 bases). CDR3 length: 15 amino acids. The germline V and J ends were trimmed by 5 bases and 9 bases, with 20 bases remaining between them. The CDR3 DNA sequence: TGTGCCAGCAGTCCGGCGGGGCGGGACTCGAGTGAGCAGTTCTTC. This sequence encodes CASSPAGRDSSEQFF.

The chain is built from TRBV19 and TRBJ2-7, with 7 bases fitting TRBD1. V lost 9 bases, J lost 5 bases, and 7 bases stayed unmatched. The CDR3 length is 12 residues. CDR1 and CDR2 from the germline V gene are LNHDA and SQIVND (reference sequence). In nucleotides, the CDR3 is TGTGCCAGCAGCTACACAGGGGACGAGCAGTACTTC. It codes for CASSYTGDEQYF.

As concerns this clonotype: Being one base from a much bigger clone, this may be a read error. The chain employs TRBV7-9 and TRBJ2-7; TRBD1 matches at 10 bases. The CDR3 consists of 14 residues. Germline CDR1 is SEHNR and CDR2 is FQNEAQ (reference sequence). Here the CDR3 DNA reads TGTGCCGGCAGCTTCCTCTGGACAGGGGGCGAGCAGTACTTC. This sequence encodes CAGSFLWTGGEQYF.

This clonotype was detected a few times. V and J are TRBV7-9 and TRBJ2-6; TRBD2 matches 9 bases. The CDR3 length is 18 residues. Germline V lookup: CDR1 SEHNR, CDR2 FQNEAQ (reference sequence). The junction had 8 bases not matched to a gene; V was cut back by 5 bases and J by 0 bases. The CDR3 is CASSPRLAANSGANVLTF. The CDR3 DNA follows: TGTGCCAGCAGCCCAAGACTAGCGGCAAACTCTGGGGCCAACGTCCTGACTTTC.

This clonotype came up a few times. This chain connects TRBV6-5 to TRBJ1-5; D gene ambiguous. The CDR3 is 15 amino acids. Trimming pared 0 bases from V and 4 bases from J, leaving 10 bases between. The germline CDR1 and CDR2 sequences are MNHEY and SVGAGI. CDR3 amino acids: CASSYSRALNQPQHF. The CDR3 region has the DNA TGTGCCAGCAGTTACTCCCGGGCCCTAAATCAGCCCCAGCATTTT.

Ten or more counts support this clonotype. Here the CDR3 DNA reads TGCGCCAGCGGATCAGGGGGCTTCACTGAAGCTTTCTTT. Translated, it gives CASGSGGFTEAFF. The chain joins TRBV5-1 to TRBJ1-1; TRBD1 aligns across 8 bases. The CDR3 spans 13 residues. In germline, CDR1 is SGHRS, CDR2 YFSETQ. J was trimmed by 4 bases and V by 7 bases; bases with no gene match: 6. The variable domain in full, with the rest retrieved from reference TRBV5-1 and TRBJ1-1, is KAGVTQTPRYLIKTRGQQVTLSCSPISGHRSVSWYQQTPGQGLQFLFEYFSETQRNKGNFPGRFSGRQFSNSRSEMNVSTLELGDSALYLCASGSGGFTEAFFGQGTRLTVV.

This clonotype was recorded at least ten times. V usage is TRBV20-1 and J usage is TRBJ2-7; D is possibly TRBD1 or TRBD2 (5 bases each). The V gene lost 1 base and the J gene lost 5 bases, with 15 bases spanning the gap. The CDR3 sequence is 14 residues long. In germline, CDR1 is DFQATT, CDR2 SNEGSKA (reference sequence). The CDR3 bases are TGCAGTGCTAGAGTCTGGGACGTGACGGACGAGCAGTACTTC. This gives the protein CSARVWDVTDEQYF.

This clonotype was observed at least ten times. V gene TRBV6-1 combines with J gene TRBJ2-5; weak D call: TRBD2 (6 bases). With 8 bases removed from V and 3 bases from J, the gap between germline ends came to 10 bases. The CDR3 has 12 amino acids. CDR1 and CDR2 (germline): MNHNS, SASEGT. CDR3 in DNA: TGTGCCAGCCGGAGGGGAGAAGAGACCCAGTACTTC. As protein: CASRRGEETQYF.

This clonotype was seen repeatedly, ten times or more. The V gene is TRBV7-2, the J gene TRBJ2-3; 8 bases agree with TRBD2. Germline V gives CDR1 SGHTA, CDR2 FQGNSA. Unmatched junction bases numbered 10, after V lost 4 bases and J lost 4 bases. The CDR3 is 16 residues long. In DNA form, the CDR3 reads TGTGCCAGCAGCTCCTACCGGGGGGGGAGCGCAGATACGCAGTATTTT. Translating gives CASSSYRGGSADTQYF.

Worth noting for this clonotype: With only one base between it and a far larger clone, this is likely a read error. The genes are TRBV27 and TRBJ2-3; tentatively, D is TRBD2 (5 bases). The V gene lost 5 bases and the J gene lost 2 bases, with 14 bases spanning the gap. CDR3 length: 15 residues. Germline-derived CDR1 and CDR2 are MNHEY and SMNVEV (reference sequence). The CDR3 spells CASSDSGGLTDTQYF. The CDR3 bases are TGTGCCAGCAGTGATTCCGGCGGACTCACAGATACGCAGTATTTT.

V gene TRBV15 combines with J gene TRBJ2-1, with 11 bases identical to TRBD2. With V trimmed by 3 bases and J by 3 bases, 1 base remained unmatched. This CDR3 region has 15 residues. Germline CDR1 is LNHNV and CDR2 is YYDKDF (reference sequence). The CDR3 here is CATSRTSGNYNEQFF. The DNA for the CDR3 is TGTGCCACCAGCAGGACTAGCGGGAACTACAATGAGCAGTTCTTC.

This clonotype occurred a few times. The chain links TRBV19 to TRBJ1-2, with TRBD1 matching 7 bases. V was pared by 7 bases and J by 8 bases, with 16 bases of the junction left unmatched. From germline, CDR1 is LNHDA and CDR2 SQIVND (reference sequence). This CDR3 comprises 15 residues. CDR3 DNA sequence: TGTGCCAGTACCGCTATACAGGGGATGCGTTACGGCTACACCTTC. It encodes CASTAIQGMRYGYTF.

The CDR3 sequence: CASSPPDRGPETQYF. The CDR3, as DNA: TGCGCCAGCAGCCCGCCCGACAGGGGGCCTGAGACCCAGTACTTC. The chain joins TRBV5-1 to TRBJ2-5; 10 nucleotides agree with TRBD1. With V trimmed by 4 bases and J by 5 bases, 8 bases remained unmatched. The CDR3 length is 15 residues. Germline V lookup: CDR1 SGHRS, CDR2 YFSETQ. Variable domain in full (rest from reference TRBV5-1 and TRBJ2-5): KAGVTQTPRYLIKTRGQQVTLSCSPISGHRSVSWYQQTPGQGLQFLFEYFSETQRNKGNFPGRFSGRQFSNSRSEMNVSTLELGDSALYLCASSPPDRGPETQYFGPGTRLLVL.

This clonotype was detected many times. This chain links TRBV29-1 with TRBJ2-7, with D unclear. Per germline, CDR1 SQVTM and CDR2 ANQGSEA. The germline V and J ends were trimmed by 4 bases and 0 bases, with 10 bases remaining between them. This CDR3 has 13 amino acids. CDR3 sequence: CSVVLRSSYEQYF. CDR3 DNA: TGCAGCGTTGTACTTAGGAGCTCCTACGAGCAGTACTTC.

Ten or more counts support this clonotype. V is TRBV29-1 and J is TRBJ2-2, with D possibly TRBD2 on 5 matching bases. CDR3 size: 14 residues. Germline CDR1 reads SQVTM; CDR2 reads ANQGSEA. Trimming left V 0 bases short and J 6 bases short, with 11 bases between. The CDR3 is CSVEDGEISGELFF. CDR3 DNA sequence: TGCAGCGTTGAAGATGGGGAGATCTCCGGGGAGCTGTTTTTT.

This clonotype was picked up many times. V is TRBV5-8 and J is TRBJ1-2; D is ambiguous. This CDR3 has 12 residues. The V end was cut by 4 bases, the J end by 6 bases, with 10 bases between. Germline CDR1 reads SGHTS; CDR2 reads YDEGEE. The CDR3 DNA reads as TGTGCCAGCAGCCACTTGTGGGATGGCTACACCTTC. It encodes CASSHLWDGYTF.